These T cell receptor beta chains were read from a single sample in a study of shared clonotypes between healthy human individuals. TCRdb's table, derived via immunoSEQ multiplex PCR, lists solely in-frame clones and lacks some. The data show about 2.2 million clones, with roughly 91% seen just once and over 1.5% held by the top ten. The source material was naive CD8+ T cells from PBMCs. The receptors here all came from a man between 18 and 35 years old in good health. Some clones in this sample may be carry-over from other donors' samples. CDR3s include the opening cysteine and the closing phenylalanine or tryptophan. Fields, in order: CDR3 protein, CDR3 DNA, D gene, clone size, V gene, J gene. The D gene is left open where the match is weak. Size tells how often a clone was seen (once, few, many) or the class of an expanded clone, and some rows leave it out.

CDR3 protein: CASSHPSGTASYEQYF; CDR3 DNA: TGTGCCAGCAGCCATCCCTCCGGGACAGCCTCCTACGAGCAGTACTTC; D gene: TRBD1; clone size: -; V gene: TRBV4-2; J gene: TRBJ2-7
CDR3 protein: CASSAPWVAGGPRSTDTQYF; CDR3 DNA: TGCGCCAGCAGTGCCCCCTGGGTAGCGGGAGGACCAAGGAGCACAGATACGCAGTATTTT; D gene: TRBD2; clone size: -; V gene: TRBV10-2; J gene: TRBJ2-3
CDR3 protein: CASSYPGQETNFSNQPQHF; CDR3 DNA: TGTGCCAGCAGCTACCCGGGACAGGAGACTAATTTTAGCAATCAGCCCCAGCATTTT; D gene: TRBD1; clone size: -; V gene: TRBV28; J gene: TRBJ1-5
CDR3 protein: CASSLDRVRHTGELFF; CDR3 DNA: TGCGCCAGCAGCTTGGACAGGGTTCGTCACACCGGGGAGCTGTTTTTT; D gene: -; clone size: once; V gene: TRBV5-1; J gene: TRBJ2-2
CDR3 protein: CASRTTGERDGYTF; CDR3 DNA: TGTGCCAGCAGAACGACAGGGGAGCGCGATGGCTACACCTTC; D gene: TRBD1; clone size: -; V gene: TRBV27; J gene: TRBJ1-2
CDR3 protein: CASSLGGQGDFYTF; CDR3 DNA: TGTGCCAGCAGCTTAGGAGGACAGGGGGATTTTTACACCTTC; D gene: TRBD1; clone size: -; V gene: TRBV7-9; J gene: TRBJ1-2
CDR3 protein: CASTPPDRAEQYF; CDR3 DNA: TGTGCCAGTACCCCGCCAGACAGGGCCGAGCAGTACTTC; D gene: TRBD1; clone size: -; V gene: TRBV19; J gene: TRBJ2-7
CDR3 protein: CASSMGQLNEQFF; CDR3 DNA: TGCGCCAGCAGCATGGGACAGCTCAATGAGCAGTTCTTC; D gene: TRBD1; clone size: -; V gene: TRBV5-1; J gene: TRBJ2-1
CDR3 protein: CASSFHQSTGELFF; CDR3 DNA: TGTGCCAGCAGTTTTCACCAGTCCACCGGGGAGCTGTTTTTT; D gene: -; clone size: -; V gene: TRBV28; J gene: TRBJ2-2
CDR3 protein: CASSGGSYEQYF; CDR3 DNA: TGTGCCAGCTCCGGAGGCAGCTACGAGCAGTACTTC; D gene: -; clone size: -; V gene: TRBV18; J gene: TRBJ2-7
CDR3 protein: CSVESLYEQYF; CDR3 DNA: TGCAGCGTTGAATCCCTATACGAGCAGTACTTC; D gene: -; clone size: -; V gene: TRBV29-1; J gene: TRBJ2-7
CDR3 protein: CASSGLAAPLEQYF; CDR3 DNA: TGTGCCAGCAGCGGACTAGCGGCCCCTTTGGAGCAGTACTTC; D gene: TRBD2; clone size: -; V gene: TRBV27; J gene: TRBJ2-7
CDR3 protein: CASSLAMGRGNTIYF; CDR3 DNA: TGTGCCAGCAGCTTAGCGATGGGGAGGGGAAACACCATATATTTT; D gene: -; clone size: -; V gene: TRBV7-6; J gene: TRBJ1-3
CDR3 protein: CARLWAASQETQYF; CDR3 DNA: TGTGCCAGGTTGTGGGCGGCCTCCCAAGAGACCCAGTACTTC; D gene: -; clone size: -; V gene: TRBV11-3; J gene: TRBJ2-5
CDR3 protein: CASSFAPFGQYEQYF; CDR3 DNA: TGTGCCAGCAGCTTCGCCCCGTTTGGGCAATACGAGCAGTACTTC; D gene: -; clone size: -; V gene: TRBV9; J gene: TRBJ2-7
CDR3 protein: CASSFRGRSNQPQHF; CDR3 DNA: TGTGCCAGCAGTTTTAGGGGGCGTAGCAATCAGCCCCAGCATTTT; D gene: TRBD1; clone size: once; V gene: TRBV28; J gene: TRBJ1-5
CDR3 protein: CSVSGTGELFF; CDR3 DNA: TGCAGCGTTTCAGGTACCGGGGAGCTGTTTTTT; D gene: -; clone size: -; V gene: TRBV29-1; J gene: TRBJ2-2
CDR3 protein: CASSTLLRRDRGLNGYTF; CDR3 DNA: TGTGCCAGCAGCACCCTCCTAAGGAGGGACAGGGGGCTAAATGGCTACACCTTC; D gene: TRBD1; clone size: -; V gene: TRBV5-6; J gene: TRBJ1-2
CDR3 protein: CASSTRLGGEVNTEAFF; CDR3 DNA: TGTGCCAGCAGCACCAGATTAGGGGGAGAAGTAAACACTGAAGCTTTCTTT; D gene: -; clone size: -; V gene: TRBV9; J gene: TRBJ1-1
CDR3 protein: CASGLVHPTGVAETQYF; CDR3 DNA: TGTGCTAGTGGTTTGGTACACCCCACAGGGGTCGCGGAGACCCAGTACTTC; D gene: TRBD1; clone size: -; V gene: TRBV12-5; J gene: TRBJ2-5
CDR3 protein: CASSVGTGGQPQHF; CDR3 DNA: TGTGCCAGCAGCGTAGGAACGGGAGGTCAGCCCCAGCATTTT; D gene: -; clone size: -; V gene: TRBV9; J gene: TRBJ1-5
CDR3 protein: CASNPSGSYEQYF; CDR3 DNA: TGTGCCAGCAATCCTAGCGGGAGTTACGAGCAGTACTTC; D gene: TRBD2; clone size: -; V gene: TRBV28; J gene: TRBJ2-7
CDR3 protein: CATDQSGMLTDTQYF; CDR3 DNA: TGTGCCACGGACCAGAGCGGGATGCTGACAGATACGCAGTATTTT; D gene: TRBD2; clone size: -; V gene: TRBV15; J gene: TRBJ2-3
CDR3 protein: CASMFRQARFGEQYF; CDR3 DNA: TGTGCCAGCATGTTTAGACAGGCTAGATTCGGCGAGCAGTACTTC; D gene: -; clone size: once; V gene: TRBV28; J gene: TRBJ2-7
CDR3 protein: CASNDLADTGAYEQFF; CDR3 DNA: TGTGCCAGCAATGATCTAGCGGACACCGGAGCCTATGAGCAGTTCTTC; D gene: TRBD2; clone size: -; V gene: TRBV7-9; J gene: TRBJ2-1
CDR3 protein: CAISESAASGIYEQYF; CDR3 DNA: TGTGCCATCAGTGAGTCAGCGGCTAGCGGGATTTACGAGCAGTACTTC; D gene: TRBD2; clone size: -; V gene: TRBV10-3; J gene: TRBJ2-7
CDR3 protein: CAVQGAHEKLFF; CDR3 DNA: TGTGCCGTACAGGGGGCGCATGAAAAACTGTTTTTT; D gene: TRBD1; clone size: -; V gene: TRBV2; J gene: TRBJ1-4
CDR3 protein: CASSVNLGQGKLSGELFF; CDR3 DNA: TGTGCCAGCAGTGTGAATTTGGGACAGGGGAAACTAAGCGGGGAGCTGTTTTTT; D gene: TRBD1; clone size: -; V gene: TRBV28; J gene: TRBJ2-2
CDR3 protein: CASRVPSGQDFTDTQYF; CDR3 DNA: TGTGCCAGCAGGGTGCCCTCGGGACAGGACTTCACAGATACGCAGTATTTT; D gene: TRBD1; clone size: -; V gene: TRBV2; J gene: TRBJ2-3
CDR3 protein: CASSEGWDRPNEQFF; CDR3 DNA: TGTGCCAGCAGTGAAGGGTGGGACAGGCCCAATGAGCAGTTCTTC; D gene: TRBD1; clone size: -; V gene: TRBV6-1; J gene: TRBJ2-1
CDR3 protein: CASSLSTGVFRTYEQYF; CDR3 DNA: TGTGCCAGCAGCTTGTCGACAGGGGTCTTCAGAACCTACGAGCAGTACTTC; D gene: TRBD1; clone size: -; V gene: TRBV7-2; J gene: TRBJ2-7
CDR3 protein: CASSSTGSGNTIYF; CDR3 DNA: TGCGCCAGCAGCTCCACAGGTTCCGGAAACACCATATATTTT; D gene: -; clone size: -; V gene: TRBV5-1; J gene: TRBJ1-3